This T cell receptor (beta chain) was sequenced during a study of OX40 agonist ivuxolimab in advanced cancers. Study information: Past anti-PD-1, anti-PD-L1 or anti-CTLA-4 therapy was accepted, and roughly 37% had received some. Partial responses, seen in three patients, involved one hepatocellular carcinoma and two cutaneous melanomas.

The assay was immunoSEQ multiplex PCR, and TCRdb's table has in-frame clones only and misses some. The sample has around 80,000 clones, 75% to 95% seen once. Germline V gives CDR1 SGHAT, CDR2 FQNNGV. The CDR3 contains 15 residues. J was trimmed by 2 bases and V by 2 bases; bases with no gene match: 3. This clone was recorded once. The genes are TRBV11-2 and TRBJ2-1; 7 bases are shared with TRBD2. The receptor was isolated from an adult with an advanced solid tumor such as melanoma, head and neck, liver or kidney cancer. The sequencing used CD4+ or CD8+ T cells sorted from blood, collected in a trial of the OX40 agonist ivuxolimab. The CDR3 here is CASSLSSGTYNEQFF. The CDR3 nucleotides read TGTGCCAGCAGCTTAAGCAGCGGGACCTACAATGAGCAGTTCTTC.